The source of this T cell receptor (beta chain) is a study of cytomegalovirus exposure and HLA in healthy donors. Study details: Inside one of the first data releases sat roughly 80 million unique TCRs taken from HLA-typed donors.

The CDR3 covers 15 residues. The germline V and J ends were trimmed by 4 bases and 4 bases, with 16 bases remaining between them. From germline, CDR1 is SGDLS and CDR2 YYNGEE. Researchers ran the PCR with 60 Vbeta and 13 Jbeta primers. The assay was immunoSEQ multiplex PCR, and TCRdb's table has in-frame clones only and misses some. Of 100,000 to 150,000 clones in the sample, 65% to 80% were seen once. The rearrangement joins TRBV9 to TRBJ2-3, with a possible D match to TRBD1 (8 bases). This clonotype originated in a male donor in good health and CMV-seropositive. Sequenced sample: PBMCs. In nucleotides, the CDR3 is TGTGCCAGCAGCCTACAGGGGGGGAGGGCAGATACGCAGTATTTT. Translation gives CASSLQGGRADTQYF. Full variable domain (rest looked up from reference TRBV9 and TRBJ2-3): DSGVTQTPKHLITATGQRVTLRCSPRSGDLSVYWYQQSLDQGLQFLIQYYNGEERAKGNILERFSAQQFPDLHSELNLSSLELGDSALYFCASSLQGGRADTQYFGPGTRLTVL.